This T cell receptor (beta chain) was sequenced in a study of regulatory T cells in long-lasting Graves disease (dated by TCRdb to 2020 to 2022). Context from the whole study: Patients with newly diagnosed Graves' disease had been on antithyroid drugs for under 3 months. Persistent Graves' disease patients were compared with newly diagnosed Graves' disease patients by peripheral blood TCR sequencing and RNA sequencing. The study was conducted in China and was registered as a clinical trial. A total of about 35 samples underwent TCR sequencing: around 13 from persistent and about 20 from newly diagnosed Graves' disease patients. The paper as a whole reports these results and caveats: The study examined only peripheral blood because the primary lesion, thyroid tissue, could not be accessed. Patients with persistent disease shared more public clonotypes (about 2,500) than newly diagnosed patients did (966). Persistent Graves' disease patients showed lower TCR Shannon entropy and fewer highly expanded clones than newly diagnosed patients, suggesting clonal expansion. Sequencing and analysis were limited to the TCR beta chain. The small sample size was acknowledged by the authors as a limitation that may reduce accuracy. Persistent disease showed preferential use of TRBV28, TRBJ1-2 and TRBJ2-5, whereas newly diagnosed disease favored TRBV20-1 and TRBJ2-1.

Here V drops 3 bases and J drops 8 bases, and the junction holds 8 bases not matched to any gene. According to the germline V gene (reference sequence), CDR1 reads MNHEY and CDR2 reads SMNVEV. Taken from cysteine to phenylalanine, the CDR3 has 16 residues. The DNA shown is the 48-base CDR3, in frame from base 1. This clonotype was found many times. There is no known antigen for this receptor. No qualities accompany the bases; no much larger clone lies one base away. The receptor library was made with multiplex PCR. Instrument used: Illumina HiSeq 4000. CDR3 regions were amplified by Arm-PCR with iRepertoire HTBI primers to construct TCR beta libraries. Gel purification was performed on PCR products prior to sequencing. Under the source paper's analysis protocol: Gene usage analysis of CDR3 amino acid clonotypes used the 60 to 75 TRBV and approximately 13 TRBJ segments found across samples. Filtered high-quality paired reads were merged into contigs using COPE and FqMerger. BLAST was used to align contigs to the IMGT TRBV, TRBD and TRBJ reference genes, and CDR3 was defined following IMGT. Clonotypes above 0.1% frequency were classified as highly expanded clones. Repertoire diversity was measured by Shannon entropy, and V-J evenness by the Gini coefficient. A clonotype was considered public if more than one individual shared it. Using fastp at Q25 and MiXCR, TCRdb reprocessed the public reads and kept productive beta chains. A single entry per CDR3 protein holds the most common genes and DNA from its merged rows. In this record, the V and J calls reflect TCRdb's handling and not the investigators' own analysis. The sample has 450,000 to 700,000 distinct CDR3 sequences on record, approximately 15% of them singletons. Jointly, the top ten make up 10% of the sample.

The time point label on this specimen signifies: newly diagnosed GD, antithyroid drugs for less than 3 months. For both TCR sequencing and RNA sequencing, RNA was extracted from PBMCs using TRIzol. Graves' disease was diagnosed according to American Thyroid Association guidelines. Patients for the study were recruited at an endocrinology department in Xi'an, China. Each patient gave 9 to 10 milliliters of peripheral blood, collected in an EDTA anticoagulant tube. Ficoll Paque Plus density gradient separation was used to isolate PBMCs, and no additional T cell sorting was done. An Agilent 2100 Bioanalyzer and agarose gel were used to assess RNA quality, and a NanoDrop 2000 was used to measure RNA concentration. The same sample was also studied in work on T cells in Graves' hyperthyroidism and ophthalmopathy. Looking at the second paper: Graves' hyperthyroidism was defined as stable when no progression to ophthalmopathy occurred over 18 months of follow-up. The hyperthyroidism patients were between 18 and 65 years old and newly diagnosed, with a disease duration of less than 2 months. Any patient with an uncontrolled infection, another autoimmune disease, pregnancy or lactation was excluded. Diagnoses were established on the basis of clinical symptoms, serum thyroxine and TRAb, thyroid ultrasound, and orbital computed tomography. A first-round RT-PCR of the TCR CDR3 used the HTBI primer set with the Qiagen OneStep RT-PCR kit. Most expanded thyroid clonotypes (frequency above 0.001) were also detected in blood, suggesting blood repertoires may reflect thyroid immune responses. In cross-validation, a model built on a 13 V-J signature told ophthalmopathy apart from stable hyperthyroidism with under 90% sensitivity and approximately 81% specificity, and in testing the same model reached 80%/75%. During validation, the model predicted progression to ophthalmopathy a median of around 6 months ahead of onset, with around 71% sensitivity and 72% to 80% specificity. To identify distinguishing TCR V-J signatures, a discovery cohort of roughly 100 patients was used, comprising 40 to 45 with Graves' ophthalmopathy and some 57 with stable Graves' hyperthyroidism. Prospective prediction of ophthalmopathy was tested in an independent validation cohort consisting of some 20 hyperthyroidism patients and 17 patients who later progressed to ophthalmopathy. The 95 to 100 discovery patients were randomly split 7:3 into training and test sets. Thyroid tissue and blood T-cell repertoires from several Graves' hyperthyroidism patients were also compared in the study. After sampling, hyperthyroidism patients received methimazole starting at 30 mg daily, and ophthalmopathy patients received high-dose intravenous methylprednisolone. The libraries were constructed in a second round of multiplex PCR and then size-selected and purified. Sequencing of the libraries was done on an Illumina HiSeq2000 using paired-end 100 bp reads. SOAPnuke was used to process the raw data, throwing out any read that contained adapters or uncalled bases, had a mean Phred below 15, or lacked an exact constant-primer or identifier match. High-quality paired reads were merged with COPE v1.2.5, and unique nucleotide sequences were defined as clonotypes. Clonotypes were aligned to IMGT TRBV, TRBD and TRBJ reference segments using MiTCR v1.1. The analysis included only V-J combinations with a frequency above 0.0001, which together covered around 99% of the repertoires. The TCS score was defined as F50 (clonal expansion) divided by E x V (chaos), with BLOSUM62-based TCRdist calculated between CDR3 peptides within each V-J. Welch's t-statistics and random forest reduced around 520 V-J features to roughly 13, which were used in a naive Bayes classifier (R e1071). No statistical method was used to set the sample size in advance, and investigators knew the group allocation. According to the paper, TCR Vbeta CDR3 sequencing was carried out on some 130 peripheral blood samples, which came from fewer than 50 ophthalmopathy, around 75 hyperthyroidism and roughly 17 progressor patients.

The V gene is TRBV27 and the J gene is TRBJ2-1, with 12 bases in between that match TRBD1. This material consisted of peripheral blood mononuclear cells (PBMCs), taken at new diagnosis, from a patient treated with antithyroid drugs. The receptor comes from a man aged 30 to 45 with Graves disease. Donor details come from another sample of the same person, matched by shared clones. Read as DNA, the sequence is TGTGCCAGCAGTTTCTTAGGGACAGGGGGCAAGGATGAGCAGTTCTTC. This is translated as CASSFLGTGGKDEQFF.